This T cell receptor beta chain came from a study of shared clonotypes between healthy human individuals. Comments on this clone: Its target is not known. Distinct nucleotide sequences in the sample also encode this CDR3.

The trim removed 6 bases at V and 1 base at J, leaving 4 bases unmatched. Germline V gene sequence: CDR1 MNHEY, CDR2 SMNVEV (reference sequence). The CDR3 runs to 14 residues. Data came from immunoSEQ multiplex PCR; TCRdb stores just in-frame clones and leaves some out. The data show around 550,000 clones, 85% to 95% seen once. CD45RO-negative cells were positively selected for CCR7, leaving out terminally differentiated effector memory CD45RA+ cells. Regarding the study as a whole: The study's rarefaction showed incomplete sorted-subset sequencing despite large depth.

The sample comprised naive CD8+ T cells sorted from blood. V is TRBV27 and J is TRBJ1-1; 8 bases are shared with TRBD1. This TCR derives from a woman in her thirties in good health. CDR3 nucleotides: TGTGCCAGCAGCCCGACAGGGGCGAACACTGAAGCTTTCTTT. Protein: CASSPTGANTEAFF.